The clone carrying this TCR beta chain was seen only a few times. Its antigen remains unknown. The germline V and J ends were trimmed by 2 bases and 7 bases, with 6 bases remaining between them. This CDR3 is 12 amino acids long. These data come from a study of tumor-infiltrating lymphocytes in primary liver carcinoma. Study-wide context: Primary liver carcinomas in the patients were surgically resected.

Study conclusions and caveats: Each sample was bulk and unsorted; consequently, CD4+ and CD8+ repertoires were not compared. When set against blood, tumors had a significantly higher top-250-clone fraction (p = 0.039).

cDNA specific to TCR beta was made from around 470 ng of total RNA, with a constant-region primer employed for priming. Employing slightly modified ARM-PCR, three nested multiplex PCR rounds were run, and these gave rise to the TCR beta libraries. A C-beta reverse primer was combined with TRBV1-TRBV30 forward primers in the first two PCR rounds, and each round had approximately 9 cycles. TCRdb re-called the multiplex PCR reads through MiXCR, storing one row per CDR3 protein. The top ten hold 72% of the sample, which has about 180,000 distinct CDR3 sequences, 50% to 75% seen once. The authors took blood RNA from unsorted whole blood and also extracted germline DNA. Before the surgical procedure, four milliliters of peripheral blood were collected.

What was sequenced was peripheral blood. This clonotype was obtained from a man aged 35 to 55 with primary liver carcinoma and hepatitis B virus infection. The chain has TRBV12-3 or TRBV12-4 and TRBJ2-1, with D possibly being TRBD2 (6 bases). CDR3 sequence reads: CASSLRGNEQFF. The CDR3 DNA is TGTGCCAGCAGTTTACGGGGGAATGAGCAGTTCTTC.